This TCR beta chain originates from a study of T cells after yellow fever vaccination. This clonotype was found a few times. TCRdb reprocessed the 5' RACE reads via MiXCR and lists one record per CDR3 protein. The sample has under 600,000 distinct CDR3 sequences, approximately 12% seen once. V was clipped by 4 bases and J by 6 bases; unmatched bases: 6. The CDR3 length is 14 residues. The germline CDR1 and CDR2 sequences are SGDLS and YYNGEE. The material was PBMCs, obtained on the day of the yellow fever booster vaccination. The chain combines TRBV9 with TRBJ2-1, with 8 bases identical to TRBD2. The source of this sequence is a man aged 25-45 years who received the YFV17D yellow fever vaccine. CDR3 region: CASSQASGSNEQFF. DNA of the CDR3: TGTGCCAGCAGCCAGGCTAGCGGGTCCAATGAGCAGTTCTTC. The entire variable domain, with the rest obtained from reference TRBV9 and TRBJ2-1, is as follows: DSGVTQTPKHLITATGQRVTLRCSPRSGDLSVYWYQQSLDQGLQFLIQYYNGEERAKGNILERFSAQQFPDLHSELNLSSLELGDSALYFCASSQASGSNEQFFGPGTRLTVL.